The 19 T cell receptor beta chains in this list originate from one sample, sequenced in a study of OX40 agonist ivuxolimab in advanced cancers. Some clones are missing from TCRdb's copy, which holds only in-frame ones; the method was immunoSEQ multiplex PCR. The sample records over 30,000 clones, 65% to 85% being singletons. Source: CD4+ or CD8+ T cells sorted from blood, taken in a trial of the OX40 agonist ivuxolimab. These receptors originate from an adult with an advanced solid tumor such as melanoma, head and neck, liver or kidney cancer.

The CDR3 bases are TGTGCCAGCACCTCGCGCCGGGACTCAACATCAGAGCAGTTCTTC. This sequence encodes CASTSRRDSTSEQFF. This chain joins TRBV11-2 and TRBJ2-1; possibly TRBD2 for D (6 bases). Trimming took off 7 bases at V and 10 bases at J, with 23 bases between the two ends. The CDR3 is made up of 15 amino acids. In germline, CDR1 is SGHAT, CDR2 FQNNGV. The full variable domain, its missing parts supplied by reference TRBV11-2 and TRBJ2-1, is EAGVAQSPRYKIIEKRQSVAFWCNPISGHATLYWYQQILGQGPKLLIQFQNNGVVDDSQLPKDRFSAERLKGVDSTLKIQPAKLEDSAVYLCASTSRRDSTSEQFFGPGTRLTVL.

The chain is built from TRBV5-4 and TRBJ2-1; 7 nucleotides agree with TRBD2. Germline V gives CDR1 SGHNT, CDR2 YYREEE (reference sequence). The CDR3 length is 15 residues. J lost 3 bases, V lost 0 bases, and 3 bases had no gene match. The CDR3 nucleotides are TGTGCCAGCAGCTTGGGCGGGAGTCTCTACAATGAGCAGTTCTTC. Its translation: CASSLGGSLYNEQFF.

The J gene is TRBJ1-1, the V gene TRBV7-6; the match to TRBD1 covers 10 bases. This CDR3 region has 15 residues. From germline, CDR1 is SGHVS and CDR2 FNYEAQ. V dropped 5 bases and J dropped 1; count of bases not matched to a gene: 4. CDR3 coding DNA: TGTGCCAGCAGCCGGCGGACAGGGGGGAACACTGAAGCTTTCTTT. This sequence encodes CASSRRTGGNTEAFF.

V usage is TRBV11-2 and J usage is TRBJ2-3; D perhaps matches TRBD2 (8 bases). CDR1 and CDR2 (germline): SGHAT, FQNNGV. Trimming removed 3 bases from V and 11 bases from J, with 33 bases in between. The CDR3 sequence is 19 residues long. The CDR3, as DNA: TGTGCCAGCAGCTTTAGGAGGCGCGTAGCGGGATCATACACAGGGGAGCAGTATTTT. Residues: CASSFRRRVAGSYTGEQYF.

This chain joins TRBV28 and TRBJ2-2; D gene unclear. V was clipped by 3 bases and J by 1 base, with 9 bases between them. Germline V gene sequence: CDR1 MDHEN, CDR2 SYDVKM. The CDR3 totals 15 residues. The CDR3: CASSFLLLNTGELFF. The DNA of the CDR3 is TGTGCCAGCAGTTTCTTGCTCCTGAACACCGGGGAGCTGTTTTTT.

This clone has a single count. The gene calls are TRBV6-5 and TRBJ2-2; D gene unclear. The CDR3 is 15 residues long. Trimming cost V 3 bases and J 0 bases, with 8 bases left between them. Germline CDR1 and CDR2: MNHEY and SVGAGI. The CDR3 sequence is CASSYLRANTGELFF. Here the CDR3 DNA reads TGTGCCAGCAGTTATCTGAGAGCGAACACCGGGGAGCTGTTTTTT.

This clone occurred once. The rearrangement links TRBV2 to TRBJ1-5; 7 positions agree with TRBD1. V gave up 6 bases and J gave up 4 bases; unmatched junction bases: 3. Per the germline V gene, CDR1 is SNHLY and CDR2 is FYNNEI. The CDR3 has 13 amino acids. The CDR3 here is CASRQGVNQPQHF. The CDR3 nucleotides read TGTGCCAGCAGGCAGGGGGTGAATCAGCCCCAGCATTTT.

This chain uses TRBV27 with TRBJ2-1, with TRBD2 as a possible D gene (6 bases). CDR1 and CDR2 (germline): MNHEY, SMNVEV (reference sequence). V lost 5 bases to trimming and J lost 2 bases, with 13 bases between them. This CDR3 is built from 15 residues. The CDR3: CASSTGLTTYNEQFF. For the CDR3, the DNA is TGTGCCAGCAGTACAGGACTAACCACCTACAATGAGCAGTTCTTC.

The chain employs TRBV7-9 and TRBJ2-5; 13 bases are shared with TRBD2. Germline CDR1 is SEHNR and CDR2 is FQNEAQ (reference sequence). CDR3 length: 15 residues. V was clipped by 5 bases and J by 5 bases; unmatched bases: 5. The chain's CDR3 is CASSLGLAGVETQYF. The CDR3 DNA is TGTGCCAGCAGCCTCGGACTAGCGGGAGTGGAGACCCAGTACTTC.

The gene calls are TRBV5-4 and TRBJ2-3; possible D gene TRBD2, 7 bases. This CDR3 has 15 amino acids. Trimming left V 2 bases short and J 0 bases short, with 10 bases between. Germline lookup yields CDR1 SGHNT and CDR2 YYREEE (reference sequence). The CDR3: CASSFGGPSTDTQYF. The CDR3 DNA reads as TGTGCCAGCAGCTTCGGGGGGCCTAGCACAGATACGCAGTATTTT.

This clone was detected only a few times. The chain recombines TRBV7-8 with TRBJ1-2, with 7 bases that match TRBD1. The V segment lost 5 bases and the J segment 4 bases; nucleotides outside the gene matches: 13. This CDR3 is 16 amino acids long. The germline V gene has CDR1 SGHVS and CDR2 FQNEAQ. CDR3 DNA: TGTGCCAGCAGCCCTCAACCCGGGACAGCTAGCTATGGCTACACCTTC. It encodes CASSPQPGTASYGYTF.

This chain connects TRBV7-9 to TRBJ2-7; perhaps TRBD2 as D (5 bases). The CDR3 is 14 amino acids. Per the germline V gene, CDR1 is SEHNR and CDR2 is FQNEAQ (reference sequence). The V end was cut by 5 bases, the J end by 2 bases, with 13 bases between. The CDR3 coding sequence is TGTGCCAGCAGCACCAGGACTCATACCTACGAGCAGTACTTC. This codes for CASSTRTHTYEQYF.

This CDR3 is CASRGQGVPGELFF. CDR3 sequence (DNA): TGTGCCAGCAGGGGACAGGGAGTCCCCGGGGAGCTGTTTTTT. The chain couples TRBV2 to TRBJ2-2, with 9 bases that match TRBD1. The CDR3 consists of 14 residues. Germline V CDR1 and CDR2: SNHLY, FYNNEI. The trim removed 6 bases at V and 6 bases at J, leaving 5 bases unmatched.

The chain employs TRBV30 and TRBJ2-4, with 7 positions matching TRBD2. This CDR3 comprises 17 residues. The J segment lost 4 bases and the V segment lost 0 bases, leaving 12 bases of the junction unmatched. Germline assignment: CDR1 GTSNPN and CDR2 SVGIG (reference sequence). The CDR3 is CAWSVQKVASGKNIQYF. The CDR3 region has the DNA TGTGCCTGGAGTGTACAGAAGGTTGCTAGCGGTAAAAACATTCAGTACTTC.

This rearrangement joins TRBV6-5 to TRBJ1-2; 9 nucleotides match TRBD1. The CDR3 totals 15 residues. Germline CDR1 MNHEY, CDR2 SVGAGI. The junction had 5 bases not matched to a gene; V was cut back by 2 bases and J by 4 bases. The CDR3 DNA sequence: TGTGCCAGCAGTTACGAGGGACAGGGAGCCTATGGCTACACCTTC. This codes for CASSYEGQGAYGYTF.

This clone was counted between two and nine times. The rearrangement joins TRBV29-1 to TRBJ1-2; a weak D match, TRBD1 (5 bases). CDR3 length: 16 amino acids. Germline V CDR1 and CDR2: SQVTM, ANQGSEA. Trimming shortened V by 7 bases and J by 4 bases, and 25 bases separated the two germline ends. The CDR3 sequence: CSGTGFKGQQGYGYTF. The DNA for the CDR3 is TGCAGCGGAACAGGCTTCAAGGGCCAGCAGGGCTATGGCTACACCTTC. Full variable domain (outside the CDR3, taken from reference TRBV29-1 and TRBJ1-2): SAVISQKPSRDICQRGTSLTIQCQVDSQVTMMFWYRQQPGQSLTLIATANQGSEATYESGFVIDKFPISRPNLTFSTLTVSNMSPEDSSIYLCSGTGFKGQQGYGYTFGSGTRLTVV.

The chain has TRBV27 and TRBJ2-7; 8 bases are a match to TRBD1. Germline CDR1 MNHEY, CDR2 SMNVEV (reference sequence). The CDR3 is made up of 17 amino acids. V was pared by 3 bases and J by 0 bases, with 10 bases of the junction left unmatched. The CDR3 loop is CASSLRAGQARSYEQYF. The CDR3 nucleotides are TGTGCCAGCAGTTTGAGGGCGGGACAGGCTCGCTCCTACGAGCAGTACTTC.

This clone was counted once. At one boundary the junction diverges from the germline segment, which might be a read error. V and J are TRBV19 and TRBJ1-1, with 9 positions matching TRBD1. CDR3 size: 11 residues. Germline values: CDR1 LNHDA, CDR2 SQIVND (reference sequence). As DNA, the CDR3 is TGTGCCAGTAGTTCTACAGGGGGCCGTGTCTTT. Translating gives CASSSTGGRVF.

In regard to this clone: The same CDR3 also results from other DNA sequences found in this sample. The rearrangement joins TRBV29-1 to TRBJ2-5, with D possibly matching TRBD1 (6 bases). Trimming removed 3 bases at V and 1 base at J, with 9 bases between. This CDR3 has 13 residues. Germline V lookup: CDR1 SQVTM, CDR2 ANQGSEA. The CDR3, as DNA: TGCAGCGTTGAGGGGGACACCCAAGAGACCCAGTACTTC. Translation: CSVEGDTQETQYF.